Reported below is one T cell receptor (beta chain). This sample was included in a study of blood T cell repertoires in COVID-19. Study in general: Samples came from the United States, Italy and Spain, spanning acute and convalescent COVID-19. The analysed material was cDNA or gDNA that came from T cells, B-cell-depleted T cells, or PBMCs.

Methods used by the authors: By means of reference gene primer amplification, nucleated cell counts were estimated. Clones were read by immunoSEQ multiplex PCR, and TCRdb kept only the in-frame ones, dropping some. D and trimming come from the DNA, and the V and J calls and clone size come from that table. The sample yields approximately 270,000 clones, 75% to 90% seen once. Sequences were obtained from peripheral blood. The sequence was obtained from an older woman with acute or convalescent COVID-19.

CDR3 nucleotide sequence: TGTGCCAGCAGCTTAATAATTCGAGGACAGGGACTCCAAGAGACCCAGTACTTC. Translation: CASSLIIRGQGLQETQYF. J is TRBJ2-5 and V is TRBV7-8; 8 bases match TRBD1. The CDR3 is made up of 18 amino acids. The germline gives CDR1 SGHVS, CDR2 FQNEAQ. Trimming cost V 2 bases and J 1 base; bases outside gene matches: 12.